This TCR beta chain was recovered during a study of T cell responses to AZD1222 COVID-19 vaccine. Findings and caveats of the study: In a largely white British group with more females than males, clonal diversity was possibly underestimated.

V lost 2 bases to trimming and J lost 7 bases, with 9 bases between them. The germline CDR1 and CDR2 sequences are LGHDT and YNNKEL (reference sequence). There are 13 residues in the CDR3. Assay: immunoSEQ multiplex PCR; the TCRdb copy retains only in-frame clones and omits some. The table shows over 150,000 clones, with approximately 94% occurring only once. A remark on this clone: The target antigen is unknown.

Sample: peripheral blood, taken 28 days after the second AZD1222 dose. The origin of this receptor is an adult who received the AZD1222 COVID-19 vaccine. This chain uses TRBV3-1 (or the pseudogene TRBV3-2) with TRBJ1-3; D remains ambiguous. The CDR3 sequence: CASSQRGSNTIYF. The CDR3 DNA sequence: TGTGCCAGCAGCCAACGGGGTTCGAACACCATATATTTT.